The 2 T cell receptor beta chains presented below share a single source sample, sequenced in a study of blood T cell repertoires in COVID-19. Clones were read by immunoSEQ multiplex PCR, and TCRdb kept only the in-frame ones, dropping some. Of about 59,000 clones listed, about 90% are singletons. Sequenced sample: peripheral blood. These receptors came from a man older than 75 in a cohort sampled during active COVID-19.

With respect to this clone: Other DNA sequences in this sample translate to the same CDR3. This rearrangement joins TRBV19 to TRBJ2-7, with 9 bases lining up with TRBD2. Trimming cost V 2 bases and J 2 bases; bases outside gene matches: 4. Germline V gene data show CDR1 as LNHDA and CDR2 as SQIVND (reference sequence). The CDR3 is 15 amino acids. In DNA form, the CDR3 reads TGTGCCAGTAGTATATTTCCTAGCGGGGCCTACGAGCAGTACTTC. Amino acid sequence: CASSIFPSGAYEQYF. The variable domain in full, with the rest retrieved from reference TRBV19 and TRBJ2-7, is DGGITQSPKYLFRKEGQNVTLSCEQNLNHDAMYWYRQDPGQGLRLIYYSQIVNDFQKGDIAEGYSVSREKKESFPLTVTSAQKNPTAFYLCASSIFPSGAYEQYFGPGTRLTVT.

This sequence joins TRBV6-4 and TRBJ2-3; D is unclear. The germline V gene encodes CDR1 MRHNA and CDR2 SNTAGT. V lost 0 bases, J lost 1 base, and 5 bases lay in between. The length of the CDR3 is 14 residues. The CDR3 DNA reads as TGTGCCAGCAGTGACTCTCCGGGCACAGATACGCAGTATTTT. It yields the protein CASSDSPGTDTQYF.